The 10 T cell receptor beta chains below all came from one sample that was sequenced in a study of T cell responses to AZD1222 COVID-19 vaccine. TCRdb's table, derived via immunoSEQ multiplex PCR, lists solely in-frame clones and lacks some. This sample has some 120,000 clones, with around 90% found just once. The specimen was peripheral blood, collected on day 0 of AZD1222 vaccination. These receptors were obtained from an adult in good health.

The chain employs TRBV14 and TRBJ1-2; 8 nucleotides agree with TRBD1. Trimming at V came to 3 bases and at J to 4 bases, leaving 7 bases not matched to a gene. CDR1 is SGHDN and CDR2 is FVKESK in the germline V gene. CDR3 length: 15 amino acids. Written as DNA, the CDR3 is TGTGCCAGCAGCCATGAAGGACAGGGCCTCTATGGCTACACCTTC. This codes for CASSHEGQGLYGYTF.

The CDR3 region is CASSQDPGGSSYNSPLHF. The CDR3 coding sequence is TGCGCCAGCAGCCAAGATCCGGGGGGTAGCTCCTATAATTCACCCCTCCACTTT. J is TRBJ1-6 and V is TRBV4-1; tentatively, D is TRBD1 (5 bases). Germline lookup yields CDR1 MGHRA and CDR2 YSYEKL. Trimming removed 0 bases at V and 0 bases at J, with 12 bases between. This CDR3 is built from 18 residues.

The chain joins TRBV11-1 to TRBJ2-3; D call uncertain. The germline V gene encodes CDR1 SGHAT and CDR2 FQDESV (reference sequence). The V and J ends lost 5 bases and 6 bases respectively, with 9 bases between them. CDR3 size: 12 residues. CDR3 DNA sequence: TGTGCCAGCAGCCCCGCTTGGGATACGCAGTATTTT. It translates to CASSPAWDTQYF.

The rearrangement joins TRBV28 to TRBJ2-1; 9 bases align to TRBD1. CDR1 and CDR2 from the germline V gene are MDHEN and SYDVKM. There are 15 residues in the CDR3. With V trimmed by 5 bases and J by 15 bases, 17 bases remained unmatched. The CDR3 sequence is CASSPGTPGQGGLFF. DNA of the CDR3: TGTGCCAGCAGTCCGGGGACCCCGGGACAGGGCGGACTGTTCTTC.

This clone was counted only a few times. The chain combines TRBV5-1 with TRBJ2-1; possible D gene TRBD2, 5 bases. The CDR3 is 15 residues long. In germline, CDR1 is SGHRS, CDR2 YFSETQ. Trimming took off 0 bases at V and 5 bases at J, with 12 bases between the two ends. DNA for the CDR3: TGCGCCAGCAGCTTGGGATCTAGCTGGAACAATGAGCAGTTCTTC. Its translation: CASSLGSSWNNEQFF.

The CDR3 region has the DNA TGTGCCAGCTCACCCAGGGACGAGCAGTACTTC. It specifies CASSPRDEQYF. The rearrangement links TRBV18 to TRBJ2-7, with D possibly matching TRBD1 (5 bases). Germline-derived CDR1 and CDR2 are KGHSH and LQKENI. The CDR3 length is 11 residues. The V end was cut by 3 bases, the J end by 5 bases, with 5 bases between.

CDR3 nucleotides: TGTGCCAGCAGTGCCCTCTCCTACGAGCAGTACTTC. Encoded protein: CASSALSYEQYF. V gene TRBV27 combines with J gene TRBJ2-7, with D unclear. The CDR3 is made up of 12 amino acids. CDR1 MNHEY and CDR2 SMNVEV come from the germline V gene (reference sequence). V dropped 5 bases and J dropped 0 bases, with 5 bases sitting between them.

The chain couples TRBV11-2 to TRBJ1-2, with unresolved D. The V and J ends lost 5 bases and 1 base respectively, with 11 bases between them. Germline CDR1 and CDR2: SGHAT and FQNNGV. CDR3 length equals 14 residues. The CDR3 DNA follows: TGTGCCAGCAGCCAATCCGACGGTAACTATGGCTACACCTTC. It encodes CASSQSDGNYGYTF.

The rearrangement uses TRBV5-1 and TRBJ1-6; D is ambiguous. Germline V gene lookup returns CDR1 SGHRS and CDR2 YFSETQ. Trimming left V 2 bases short and J 4 bases short, with 13 bases between. The CDR3 consists of 16 residues. CDR3 amino acids: CASSLRRLIYNSPLHF. The DNA for the CDR3 is TGCGCCAGCAGCTTACGCCGACTGATTTATAATTCACCCCTCCACTTT.

This clone has a single count. The chain joins TRBV6-5 to TRBJ1-2; no clear D. V dropped 5 bases and J dropped 8 bases, with 12 bases sitting between them. This CDR3 comprises 12 residues. Germline V gene data show CDR1 as MNHEY and CDR2 as SVGAGI. Written as DNA, the CDR3 is TGTGCCAGCAGTCGAGTCCTCGGGGGCTACACCTTC. Its translation: CASSRVLGGYTF.